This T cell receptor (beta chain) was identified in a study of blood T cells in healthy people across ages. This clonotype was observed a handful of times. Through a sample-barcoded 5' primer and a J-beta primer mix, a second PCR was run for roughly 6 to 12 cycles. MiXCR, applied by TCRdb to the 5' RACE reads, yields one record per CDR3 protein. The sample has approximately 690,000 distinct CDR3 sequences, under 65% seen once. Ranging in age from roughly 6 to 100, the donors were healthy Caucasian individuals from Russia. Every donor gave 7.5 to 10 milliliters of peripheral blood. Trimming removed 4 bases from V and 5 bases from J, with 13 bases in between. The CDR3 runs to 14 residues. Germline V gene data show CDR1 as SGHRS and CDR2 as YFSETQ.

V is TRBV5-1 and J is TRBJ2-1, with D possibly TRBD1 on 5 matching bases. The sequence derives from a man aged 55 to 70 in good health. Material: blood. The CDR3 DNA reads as TGCGCCAGCAGCGTCGCAGGGATGGACAATGAGCAGTTCTTC. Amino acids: CASSVAGMDNEQFF. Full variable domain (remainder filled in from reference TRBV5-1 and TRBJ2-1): KAGVTQTPRYLIKTRGQQVTLSCSPISGHRSVSWYQQTPGQGLQFLFEYFSETQRNKGNFPGRFSGRQFSNSRSEMNVSTLELGDSALYLCASSVAGMDNEQFFGPGTRLTVL.